This T cell receptor beta chain was identified in a study of CD8+ T cells in alopecia areata. The V gene's germline CDR1 is MDHEN and CDR2 SYDVKM. Trimming removed 7 bases from V and 7 bases from J, with 20 bases in between. This CDR3 is 15 amino acids long. Study-wide points: Normal-skin resident alphabeta T cells also appear among scalp sample sequences. Although TCR sharing was seen in mice, sharing across patients was less clear, possibly for HLA-related reasons.

Reverse transcription of extracted RNA yielded cDNA, which provided the sequencing template. Sequencing was performed with immunoSEQ multiplex PCR; in TCRdb, only in-frame clones are kept and a portion is missing. The table shows approximately 150,000 clones, with 45% to 60% occurring only once. This clone occurred a few times. Its antigen is unidentified. Starting from PBMCs, sorting isolated CD4+ and CD8+ T cells. This sequence was found in a human donor with alopecia areata. The chain carries TRBV28 and TRBJ1-5, with D perhaps matching TRBD1 (5 bases). The sample in question was CD4+ T cells sorted from blood, obtained at week 0. The CDR3 nucleotides are TGTGCCAGCACCCCCCCAGGGCCGACGGTGCAGCCCCAGCATTTT. Translating gives CASTPPGPTVQPQHF.